This TCR beta chain was identified during a study of cytomegalovirus exposure and HLA in healthy donors. Study information: The early release's HLA-typed donors yielded 70 million to 85 million unique TCRs. Of roughly 400 genotyped donors, roughly 81% grouped in the Caucasian-associated ancestry cluster.

Primers included in the PCR were 60 Vbeta and 13 Jbeta primers. TCRdb's copy holds only in-frame clones and misses some; the assay was immunoSEQ multiplex PCR. The data contain approximately 160,000 clones, over 80% of them singletons. The CDR3 contains 14 residues. The germline CDR1 and CDR2 sequences are LGHNA and YNFKEQ. Trimming took off 0 bases at V and 5 bases at J, with 11 bases between the two ends. The source of this sequence is a man in his fifties in good health and CMV-seropositive. The V and J genes are TRBV4-2 and TRBJ2-7; D remains unclear. The sequenced sample consisted of PBMCs. For the CDR3, the DNA is TGTGCCAGCAGCCAAGATCCCGTCCCCCACGAGCAGTACTTC. It yields the protein CASSQDPVPHEQYF.